The 8 T cell receptor beta chains below all came from one sample that was sequenced in a study of blood T cell repertoires in COVID-19. Profiling relied on immunoSEQ multiplex PCR, and the TCRdb table lists in-frame clones only, not all of them. Of around 69,000 clones in the sample, roughly 80% are singletons; the top ten hold less than 2%. Sequenced: peripheral blood. These receptor sequences come from a woman aged 55-75 years with acute or convalescent COVID-19.

The chain is built from TRBV24-1 and TRBJ2-2, with 9 nucleotides matching TRBD1. Per the germline V gene, CDR1 is KGHDR and CDR2 is SFDVKD. The trim removed 4 bases at V and 3 bases at J, leaving 5 bases unmatched. This CDR3 contains 16 residues. CDR3 sequence (DNA): TGTGCCACCAGTGACCGGACAGGGGTCGACACCGGGGAGCTGTTTTTT. Encoded protein: CATSDRTGVDTGELFF.

This clone was recorded a few times. The V call is TRBV5-4, the J call TRBJ1-1; 7 nucleotides line up with TRBD1. Trimming at V came to 4 bases and at J to 0 bases, leaving 9 bases not matched to a gene. Germline V gives CDR1 SGHNT, CDR2 YYREEE (reference sequence). CDR3 length equals 16 residues. DNA of the CDR3: TGTGCCAGCAGCCCGCCAGGACAGGCCATGAACACTGAAGCTTTCTTT. Protein sequence: CASSPPGQAMNTEAFF. The full variable domain, rest sourced from reference TRBV5-4 and TRBJ1-1, is ETGVTQSPTHLIKTRGQQVTLRCSSQSGHNTVSWYQQALGQGPQFIFQYYREEENGRGNFPPRFSGLQFPNYSSELNVNALELDDSALYLCASSPPGQAMNTEAFFGQGTRLTVV.

The chain is built from TRBV19 and TRBJ1-5; TRBD1 agrees at 9 bases. CDR1 is LNHDA and CDR2 is SQIVND in the germline V gene (reference sequence). The CDR3 runs to 14 residues. V lost 6 bases, J lost 7 bases, and 7 bases stayed unmatched. CDR3 sequence (DNA): TGTGCCAGTAGACGCGGGACAGGGTCACAGCCCCAGCATTTT. It encodes CASRRGTGSQPQHF.

V gene TRBV7-2 combines with J gene TRBJ2-2; D perhaps matches TRBD1 (6 bases). The CDR3 is 15 amino acids. Trimming took off 1 base at V and 5 bases at J, with 11 bases between the two ends. Germline V gene sequence: CDR1 SGHTA, CDR2 FQGNSA. CDR3 residues: CASSLGGRWTGELFF. CDR3 nucleotide sequence: TGTGCCAGCAGCTTAGGGGGGCGCTGGACCGGGGAGCTGTTTTTT.

J is TRBJ2-7 and V is TRBV11-2, with 13 bases lining up with TRBD2. The CDR3 covers 17 residues. Looked up from germline, CDR1 is SGHAT and CDR2 is FQNNGV. V was clipped by 2 bases and J by 6 bases; unmatched bases: 10. The CDR3 loop is CASSLSGDGLAGAEQYF. CDR3 DNA sequence: TGTGCCAGCAGCTTAAGTGGTGACGGACTAGCGGGAGCCGAGCAGTACTTC.

The chain joins TRBV21-1 to TRBJ1-1; the D call in the table, TRBD1, was not verified against the DNA. TRBV21-1 is a pseudogene segment. CDR3 length: 15 amino acids. The CDR3 spells CASSKVPGGGTEAFF. The DNA for the CDR3 is TGTGCCAGCAGCAAAGTTCCAGGGGGCGGCACTGAAGCTTTCTTT.

The V gene is TRBV6-5, the J gene TRBJ2-7, with 7 bases identical to TRBD1. This CDR3 has 16 amino acids. Losses at the gene ends were 4 bases for V and 4 bases for J; bases not matched to a gene: 13. CDR1 is MNHEY, CDR2 SVGAGI, per germline. This CDR3 is CASSSTARAGGYEQYF. DNA of the CDR3: TGTGCCAGCAGTTCGACCGCGAGGGCAGGGGGTTACGAGCAGTACTTC.

The sample holds a few counts of this clone. The V and J genes are TRBV30 and TRBJ2-7; 9 bases map to TRBD1. The germline CDR1 and CDR2 sequences are GTSNPN and SVGIG (reference sequence). J gave up 6 bases and V 3 bases, and 9 bases lay outside the gene matches. CDR3 length equals 14 residues. CDR3: CAWSGGTGLSEQYF. The CDR3 DNA reads TGTGCCTGGAGCGGAGGGACAGGGCTCTCCGAGCAGTACTTC.